This entry is about one T cell receptor (beta chain). This entry is derived from a study of blood T cell repertoires in COVID-19. V was cut by 6 bases and J by 7 bases, with 19 bases left in between. The CDR3 loop spans 15 amino acids. CDR1 and CDR2 (germline): MRHNA, SNTAGT. Measured with immunoSEQ multiplex PCR; TCRdb has only the in-frame clones, and not every one. The sample has approximately 190,000 clones; 65% to 85% are singletons. This TCR was sampled from a woman aged 25 to 39 who had been exposed to COVID-19. Sample: PBMCs or T cells enriched from blood (not recorded which). The chain uses TRBV6-4 and TRBJ2-1; weak D call: TRBD1 (5 bases). The CDR3 DNA follows: TGTGCCAGCAGCACGACAGCTTCACCTTTTAATGAGCAGTTCTTC. Its translation is CASSTTASPFNEQFF.